The next 27 T cell receptor beta chains were all read from a single sample in a study of shared clonotypes between healthy human individuals. Clones were read by immunoSEQ multiplex PCR, and TCRdb kept only the in-frame ones, dropping some. The sample holds 550,000 to 600,000 clones, roughly 79% seen once. The material sequenced was PBMCs. These TCRs come from a woman between 40 and 55 years old in good health. Some clones in this sample may be carry-over from other donors' samples.

The chain recombines TRBV7-6 with TRBJ2-1, with D tentatively TRBD2 (5 bases). Germline V CDR1 and CDR2: SGHVS, FNYEAQ. The CDR3 loop spans 16 amino acids. The V gene lost 6 bases and the J gene lost 9 bases, with 24 bases spanning the gap. For the CDR3, the DNA is TGTGCCAGCAGGGCCACGGCGGGCGGACCTTACGTTGAGCAGTTCTTC. Translating gives CASRATAGGPYVEQFF.

V is TRBV4-1 and J is TRBJ1-1; 7 nucleotides match TRBD1. The junction had 13 bases not matched to a gene; V was cut back by 4 bases and J by 5 bases. The CDR3 is 16 amino acids. The germline gives CDR1 MGHRA, CDR2 YSYEKL. The DNA for the CDR3 is TGCGCCAGCAGCCCCCCTCCAGAGGGGGCAAGGACTGAAGCTTTCTTT. Translation gives CASSPPPEGARTEAFF.

The rearrangement uses TRBV10-3 and TRBJ1-3; D ambiguous. CDR3 size: 15 residues. The germline CDR1 and CDR2 sequences are ENHRY and SYGVKD. The ends were cut back, 11 bases at V and 0 bases at J, with 17 bases in the middle. CDR3 nucleotides: TGTGCCGCCTCCAGTCATATCACCTCTGGAAACACCATATATTTT. It is translated as CAASSHITSGNTIYF.

The chain employs TRBV7-2 and TRBJ1-1; possibly TRBD1 for D (6 bases). Germline values: CDR1 SGHTA, CDR2 FQGNSA. Trimming shortened V by 6 bases and J by 2 bases, and 13 bases separated the two germline ends. The CDR3 is 14 amino acids. CDR3 in amino acids: CASRSRQDNTEAFF. The CDR3 nucleotides are TGTGCCAGCAGATCGAGACAGGACAACACTGAAGCTTTCTTT.

In the case of this clone: With only one base between it and a far larger clone, this is likely a read error. The chain has TRBV5-6 and TRBJ2-1; D is tentatively TRBD1 or TRBD2 (5 bases each). This CDR3 spans 17 amino acids. The germline CDR1 and CDR2 sequences are SGHDT and YYEEEE. Trimming shortened V by 0 bases and J by 6 bases, and 19 bases separated the two germline ends. The DNA for the CDR3 is TGTGCCAGCAGCTTGGCAGGGAGAGGGAAGGCGTTCAATGAGCAGTTCTTC. Translated: CASSLAGRGKAFNEQFF.

Turning to this clone: This probably arose from a read error, given a far larger clone one base away. This chain links TRBV30 with TRBJ2-7; D is unresolved. Germline loops: CDR1 GTSNPN, CDR2 SVGIG (reference sequence). The V gene lost 8 bases and the J gene lost 9 bases, with 11 bases spanning the gap. The CDR3 has 9 amino acids. CDR3 coding DNA: TGTGCCCTCCGTGGTGTGCAGTACTTC. It is translated as CALRGVQYF. The variable domain in full, completed from reference TRBV30 and TRBJ2-7, reads SQTIHQWPATLVQPVGSPLSLECTVEGTSNPNLYWYRQAAGRGLQLLFYSVGIGQISSEVPQNLSASRPQDRQFILSSKKLLLSDSGFYLCALRGVQYFGPGTRLTVT.

In regard to this clone: A read error is possible here, since a much larger clone lies one base away. At the DNA level, this CDR3 is encoded by other sequences in the same sample as well. The genes are TRBV5-1 and TRBJ2-5, with D possibly being TRBD1 (6 bases). This CDR3 contains 13 residues. V lost 1 base to trimming and J lost 2 bases, with 6 bases between them. Germline CDR1 is SGHRS and CDR2 is YFSETQ. The CDR3 sequence: CASSLQGQETQYF. The CDR3 DNA reads TGCGCCAGCAGCTTGCAGGGGCAAGAGACCCAGTACTTC.

The chain uses TRBV7-2 and TRBJ1-5, with D possibly TRBD1 on 6 matching bases. V dropped 4 bases and J dropped 9 bases, with 10 bases sitting between them. Germline V lookup: CDR1 SGHTA, CDR2 FQGNSA. The CDR3 contains 12 residues. The CDR3 is CASSSSTGPQHF. DNA of the CDR3: TGTGCCAGCAGCTCTTCGACAGGGCCCCAGCATTTT.

The chain is built from TRBV11-2 and TRBJ1-4; 7 bases line up with TRBD1. With 4 bases clipped from V and 2 bases from J, the junction kept 4 bases outside the gene matches. The germline gives CDR1 SGHAT, CDR2 FQNNGV. CDR3 length: 15 amino acids. The CDR3 spells CASSWRGPTNEKLFF. DNA for the CDR3: TGTGCCAGCAGCTGGAGGGGGCCCACTAATGAAAAACTGTTTTTT.

Details on this clone: Other DNA sequences in the sample encode the same CDR3. The J gene is TRBJ1-2, the V gene TRBV18, with TRBD1 as a possible D gene (6 bases). The CDR3 runs to 14 residues. Trimming pared 0 bases from V and 5 bases from J, leaving 10 bases between. From germline, CDR1 is KGHSH and CDR2 LQKENI. The CDR3 here is CASSPPTGGYGYTF. The DNA for the CDR3 is TGTGCCAGCTCACCACCGACAGGTGGTTATGGCTACACCTTC. The whole variable domain, remainder taken from reference TRBV18 and TRBJ1-2, is NAGVMQNPRHLVRRRGQEARLRCSPMKGHSHVYWYRQLPEEGLKFMVYLQKENIIDESGMPKERFSAEFPKEGPSILRIQQVVRGDSAAYFCASSPPTGGYGYTFGSGTRLTVV.

V gene TRBV29-1 combines with J gene TRBJ1-2; D is unresolved. The CDR3 consists of 12 residues. Germline V CDR1 and CDR2: SQVTM, ANQGSEA. Trimming stripped 4 bases from V and 4 bases from J, with 10 bases between. The CDR3 sequence is CSVAEGSYGYTF. The CDR3 DNA is TGCAGCGTTGCGGAAGGGAGCTATGGCTACACCTTC.

This clone has just a few counts. The chain combines TRBV7-8 with TRBJ2-2; D uncertain. V was cut by 5 bases and J by 3 bases, with 1 base left in between. Germline V gene sequence: CDR1 SGHVS, CDR2 FQNEAQ. The CDR3 totals 11 residues. CDR3 sequence: CASSDTGELFF. The CDR3 nucleotides read TGTGCCAGCAGCGACACCGGGGAGCTGTTTTTT.

The chain employs TRBV19 and TRBJ2-1, with TRBD2 matching over 12 bases. J gave up 7 bases and V 5 bases, and 6 bases lay outside the gene matches. Germline V gene data show CDR1 as LNHDA and CDR2 as SQIVND (reference sequence). The CDR3 runs to 15 residues. The CDR3 DNA sequence: TGTGCCAGTAGTTCTAGCGGGAGGGCCGGAAATGAGCAGTTCTTC. Translated: CASSSSGRAGNEQFF.

This clone is categorized as medium-sized. The same CDR3 can be traced to other DNA sequences in this sample. The chain uses TRBV30 and TRBJ2-1; D tentatively fits TRBD1 or TRBD2 (5 bases each). There are 11 residues in the CDR3. Germline CDR1 GTSNPN, CDR2 SVGIG (reference sequence). V lost 8 bases to trimming and J lost 7 bases, with 12 bases between them. In DNA, the CDR3 is TGTGCCGGGACCCTTTGGAATGAGCAGTTCTTC. As protein: CAGTLWNEQFF. The variable domain in full, completed from reference TRBV30 and TRBJ2-1, reads SQTIHQWPATLVQPVGSPLSLECTVEGTSNPNLYWYRQAAGRGLQLLFYSVGIGQISSEVPQNLSASRPQDRQFILSSKKLLLSDSGFYLCAGTLWNEQFFGPGTRLTVL.

As concerns this clone: Only one base separates this from a far larger clonotype, so it likely reflects a read error. The V call is TRBV30, the J call TRBJ2-7; 8 bases align to TRBD2. The V segment lost 8 bases and the J segment 7 bases; nucleotides outside the gene matches: 19. Germline V gene data show CDR1 as GTSNPN and CDR2 as SVGIG (reference sequence). The CDR3 covers 15 residues. The DNA for the CDR3 is TGTGCCCGGACCCCCGGGACTAGGCCCGGTTCGGAGCAGTACTTC. This codes for CARTPGTRPGSEQYF.

The rearrangement joins TRBV9 to TRBJ1-2; no reliable D call. Germline V gene sequence: CDR1 SGDLS, CDR2 YYNGEE. The CDR3 totals 13 residues. The V gene lost 0 bases and the J gene lost 3 bases, with 6 bases spanning the gap. CDR3 amino acids: CASSVDGDYGYTF. In nucleotides, the CDR3 is TGTGCCAGCAGCGTAGACGGCGACTATGGCTACACCTTC.

The V call is TRBV28, the J call TRBJ1-5; TRBD1 agrees at 7 bases. Germline CDR1 reads MDHEN; CDR2 reads SYDVKM. This CDR3 has 15 amino acids. With 3 bases clipped from V and 0 bases from J, the junction kept 2 bases outside the gene matches. The CDR3 nucleotides are TGTGCCAGCAGTTTGCCAGGGGGTAGCAATCAGCCCCAGCATTTT. Translating it yields CASSLPGGSNQPQHF. The full variable domain, in which reference TRBV28 and TRBJ1-5 provide the parts outside the CDR3, is DVKVTQSSRYLVKRTGEKVFLECVQDMDHENMFWYRQDPGLGLRLIYFSYDVKMKEKGDIPEGYSVSREKKERFSLILESASTNQTSMYLCASSLPGGSNQPQHFGDGTRLSIL.

V and J are TRBV29-1 and TRBJ2-4, with a possible D match to TRBD2 (6 bases). V dropped 3 bases and J dropped 3 bases, with 12 bases sitting between them. This CDR3 has 14 residues. Germline assignment: CDR1 SQVTM and CDR2 ANQGSEA. The CDR3 nucleotides are TGCAGCGTTGACGGTCCGGGGGACAAAAACATTCAGTACTTC. Translation gives CSVDGPGDKNIQYF.

This chain joins TRBV18 and TRBJ2-7; D gene ambiguous. The germline V gene encodes CDR1 KGHSH and CDR2 LQKENI. CDR3 length: 12 amino acids. V was cut by 6 bases and J by 2 bases, with 8 bases left in between. CDR3 residues: CASSTLPYEQYF. DNA of the CDR3: TGTGCCAGCTCGACACTTCCCTACGAGCAGTACTTC.

J is TRBJ2-1 and V is TRBV30, with a tentative D call TRBD1 (7 bases). Germline CDR1 and CDR2: GTSNPN and SVGIG (reference sequence). V was cut by 4 bases and J by 4 bases, with 11 bases left in between. The CDR3 contains 13 residues. The CDR3 is CAWNRGLYNEQFF. The CDR3 region has the DNA TGTGCCTGGAACAGGGGACTGTACAATGAGCAGTTCTTC.

The CDR3 protein is CASSDRGRGQGGPIYGYTF. The DNA for the CDR3 is TGTGCCAGCAGTGACCGGGGGCGAGGACAGGGAGGGCCGATCTATGGCTACACCTTC. The gene calls are TRBV6-4 and TRBJ1-2; TRBD1 aligns across 8 bases. V dropped 2 bases and J dropped 4; count of bases not matched to a gene: 18. The CDR3 has 19 amino acids. The germline V gene has CDR1 MRHNA and CDR2 SNTAGT.

This clone turned up a few times. The rearrangement uses TRBV7-3 and TRBJ2-2; no clear D. V was clipped by 1 base and J by 6 bases, with 15 bases between them. CDR3 size: 16 residues. Germline values: CDR1 SGHTA, CDR2 FQGTGA. CDR3 loop: CASSLMPTVRPGELFF. CDR3 DNA: TGTGCCAGCAGCTTAATGCCAACAGTGAGACCCGGGGAGCTGTTTTTT.

The rearrangement joins TRBV9 to TRBJ2-7; no clear D gene. The germline V gene has CDR1 SGDLS and CDR2 YYNGEE. CDR3 size: 14 residues. Trimming shortened V by 0 bases and J by 2 bases, and 9 bases separated the two germline ends. Here the CDR3 DNA reads TGTGCCAGCAGCGTAGGTGTCCCCGCCTACGAGCAGTACTTC. Translated: CASSVGVPAYEQYF.

The chain links TRBV7-7 to TRBJ2-5; D might be TRBD2 (7 bases). The CDR3 is 16 residues long. The germline V and J ends were trimmed by 1 base and 2 bases, with 14 bases remaining between them. Germline values: CDR1 SSHAT, CDR2 FNYEAQ (reference sequence). CDR3 sequence (DNA): TGTGCCAGCAGCTTAGTAGGGGGGGGGACTCAAGAGACCCAGTACTTC. Protein sequence: CASSLVGGGTQETQYF.

This clone was detected a few times. The rearrangement links TRBV19 to TRBJ2-1, with 10 bases that match TRBD1. V was pared by 6 bases and J by 6 bases, with 5 bases of the junction left unmatched. CDR1 LNHDA and CDR2 SQIVND come from the germline V gene (reference sequence). The CDR3 is 14 residues long. CDR3 coding DNA: TGTGCCAGTAGGGGGACAGGGGTTAGCAATGAGCAGTTCTTC. It translates to CASRGTGVSNEQFF.

The CDR3 coding sequence is TGTGCCAGCAGCGGCCCCGGCGGGGGAAAACTGTTTTTT. Translated, it gives CASSGPGGGKLFF. The chain employs TRBV28 and TRBJ1-4, with TRBD1 as a possible D gene (5 bases). CDR1 is MDHEN and CDR2 is SYDVKM in the germline V gene. Trimming shortened V by 6 bases and J by 10 bases, and 15 bases separated the two germline ends. CDR3 length: 13 amino acids.

The rearrangement joins TRBV18 to TRBJ2-7; 8 bases match TRBD1. This CDR3 has 14 residues. Looked up from germline, CDR1 is KGHSH and CDR2 is LQKENI. J was trimmed by 2 bases and V by 6 bases; bases with no gene match: 6. This chain's CDR3 is CASSDAGGPYEQYF. The CDR3 DNA sequence: TGTGCCAGCTCGGACGCAGGGGGCCCCTACGAGCAGTACTTC.